The 10 T cell receptor beta chains in this list originate from one sample, sequenced in a study of blood T cell repertoires in COVID-19. Sequencing was performed with immunoSEQ multiplex PCR; in TCRdb, only in-frame clones are kept and a portion is missing. The sample records around 240,000 clones, 70% to 90% being singletons. Material for sequencing was PBMCs or T cells enriched from blood (not recorded which). Receptor source: a man aged 45-65 years who had been exposed to COVID-19.

On this clone itself: The junction shows a germline mismatch at one end, possibly a read error. The rearrangement links TRBV10-3 to TRBJ2-1; 7 nucleotides line up with TRBD2. CDR1 is ENHRY, CDR2 SYGVKD, per germline. The CDR3 extends over 12 amino acids. The CDR3 sequence: CAISESTAGVVF. The CDR3 DNA is TGTGCCATCAGTGAGTCGACGGCGGGAGTAGTCTTC.

V usage is TRBV5-1 and J usage is TRBJ1-2, with D possibly being TRBD1 (6 bases). V lost 6 bases and J 1 base, leaving 16 bases between the germline ends. Per the germline V gene, CDR1 is SGHRS and CDR2 is YFSETQ. The length of the CDR3 is 15 residues. The CDR3 DNA follows: TGCGCCAGCAAAATCTCCCCGGACAGTAACTATGGCTACACCTTC. Translating it yields CASKISPDSNYGYTF. Variable domain in full (rest from reference TRBV5-1 and TRBJ1-2): KAGVTQTPRYLIKTRGQQVTLSCSPISGHRSVSWYQQTPGQGLQFLFEYFSETQRNKGNFPGRFSGRQFSNSRSEMNVSTLELGDSALYLCASKISPDSNYGYTFGSGTRLTVV.

V gene TRBV5-1 combines with J gene TRBJ1-1; 9 bases line up with TRBD1. The length of the CDR3 is 13 residues. The J segment lost 6 bases and the V segment lost 8 bases, leaving 8 bases of the junction unmatched. CDR1 is SGHRS, CDR2 YFSETQ, per germline. Here the CDR3 DNA reads TGCGCCAGTAGGGCGGGGACAGGGCCTGAAGCTTTCTTT. Translating gives CASRAGTGPEAFF.

The chain combines TRBV7-9 with TRBJ2-3, with 14 bases lining up with TRBD2. Germline lookup yields CDR1 SEHNR and CDR2 FQNEAQ (reference sequence). With 5 bases clipped from V and 3 bases from J, the junction kept 13 bases outside the gene matches. The CDR3 runs 19 residues. The CDR3 nucleotides are TGTGCCAGCAGCGCCCGACTAGCGGGAGGGCCGGGGTCGACAGATACGCAGTATTTT. It codes for CASSARLAGGPGSTDTQYF.

For the CDR3, the DNA is TGTGCCACCAGTGATTTGGCGACAGGGGCCCTGGACAATGAGCAGTTCTTC. It specifies CATSDLATGALDNEQFF. The genes are TRBV24-1 and TRBJ2-1; TRBD1 matches at 8 bases. The CDR3 has 17 residues. The J segment lost 5 bases and the V segment lost 0 bases, leaving 8 bases of the junction unmatched. Germline V gives CDR1 KGHDR, CDR2 SFDVKD.

This chain links TRBV14 with TRBJ2-7; a weak D match, TRBD2 (5 bases). The CDR3 length is 13 residues. Trimming removed 2 bases from V and 6 bases from J, with 11 bases in between. Germline CDR1 reads SGHDN; CDR2 reads FVKESK. The CDR3 region is CASSQNRGTEQYF. Written as DNA, the CDR3 is TGTGCCAGCAGCCAAAATCGGGGAACCGAGCAGTACTTC.

V and J are TRBV2 and TRBJ2-7; 7 nucleotides line up with TRBD2. The CDR3 runs to 15 residues. The J segment lost 1 base and the V segment lost 6 bases, leaving 9 bases of the junction unmatched. Germline-derived CDR1 and CDR2 are SNHLY and FYNNEI. The chain's CDR3 is CASSGSGRASYEQYV. The DNA of the CDR3 is TGTGCCAGCAGCGGTTCGGGGAGGGCTTCCTACGAGCAGTACGTC.

The chain is built from TRBV5-1 and TRBJ2-7; 7 bases are a match to TRBD1. CDR1 and CDR2 from the germline V gene are SGHRS and YFSETQ. The J segment lost 2 bases and the V segment lost 2 bases, leaving 10 bases of the junction unmatched. This CDR3 region has 16 residues. CDR3 amino acids: CASSFQSVGTAYEQYF. CDR3 sequence (DNA): TGCGCCAGCAGCTTCCAATCTGTGGGGACAGCCTACGAGCAGTACTTC.

This chain connects TRBV11-3 to TRBJ2-5; D perhaps matches TRBD1 (6 bases). CDR1 is SGHNT, CDR2 YENEEA, per germline. The CDR3 contains 17 residues. The V gene lost 4 bases and the J gene lost 1 base, with 19 bases spanning the gap. The CDR3: CASSSDRLQFSQETQYF. In DNA form, the CDR3 reads TGTGCCAGCAGCTCTGACAGGCTACAATTCTCCCAAGAGACCCAGTACTTC.

The count of this clone is one. The chain uses TRBV7-2 and TRBJ1-4; tentative D call: TRBD1 (6 bases). The CDR3 is made up of 15 amino acids. With 5 bases removed from V and 7 bases from J, the gap between germline ends came to 17 bases. Germline V gene data show CDR1 as SGHTA and CDR2 as FQGNSA. DNA for the CDR3: TGTGCCAGCAGCATCAGGGGTGGCAGCGGTGAAAAACTGTTTTTT. Translated, it gives CASSIRGGSGEKLFF.